A single sample gave rise to the 25 T cell receptor beta chains below, sequenced in a study of blood T cell repertoires in COVID-19. Sequencing was performed with immunoSEQ multiplex PCR; in TCRdb, only in-frame clones are kept and a portion is missing. The top ten hold 2.5% of the sample, which has around 200,000 clones, 83% seen once. Material: peripheral blood. The source of these receptors is a woman in her thirties or forties with active or convalescent COVID-19.

This sequence joins TRBV10-3 and TRBJ1-4; unclear D gene. CDR3 size: 15 residues. CDR1 and CDR2 (germline): ENHRY, SYGVKD. Trimming stripped 3 bases from V and 7 bases from J, with 15 bases between. CDR3 amino acids: CAISDRGSEGEKLFF. CDR3 bases: TGTGCCATCAGTGATCGAGGGTCGGAGGGTGAAAAACTGTTTTTT.

The gene calls are TRBV24-1 and TRBJ2-7; D is undetermined. Deletions cut 4 bases from V and 3 bases from J, with 9 bases between. Germline loops: CDR1 KGHDR, CDR2 SFDVKD. The CDR3 has 13 residues. The CDR3 DNA follows: TGTGCCACCAGTGACCGTCAGTACTACGAGCAGTACTTC. This sequence encodes CATSDRQYYEQYF.

The CDR3 is CASSQTPPWGGSAEAFF. Written as DNA, the CDR3 is TGCGCCAGCAGCCAAACCCCCCCGTGGGGGGGTTCGGCTGAAGCTTTCTTT. The rearrangement joins TRBV4-3 to TRBJ1-1; possibly TRBD1 for D (5 bases). The V gene lost 2 bases and the J gene lost 6 bases, with 22 bases spanning the gap. Per germline, CDR1 LGHNA and CDR2 YSLEER. The CDR3 is 17 residues long.

The chain has TRBV27 and TRBJ2-1; 9 bases agree with TRBD2. This CDR3 comprises 15 residues. CDR1 MNHEY and CDR2 SMNVEV come from the germline V gene (reference sequence). V was clipped by 6 bases and J by 6 bases; unmatched bases: 9. CDR3 DNA: TGTGCCAGCAGCCTGCCGGGACTAGCTGGCAATGAGCAGTTCTTC. This gives the protein CASSLPGLAGNEQFF.

The chain is built from TRBV12-1 and TRBJ1-5. TRBV12-1 is recorded as a pseudogene. CDR3 length: 15 residues. The CDR3 is CASTLGGASNQPQHF. The DNA of the CDR3 is TGTGCCAGCACCCTGGGGGGGGCCAGCAATCAGCCCCAGCATTTT.

The chain recombines TRBV30 with TRBJ1-2, with D tentatively TRBD1 (6 bases). The CDR3 spans 14 residues. V gave up 4 bases and J gave up 0 bases, with 12 bases separating them. Germline values: CDR1 GTSNPN, CDR2 SVGIG (reference sequence). This CDR3 reads CAWTRTASNYGYTF. CDR3 coding DNA: TGTGCCTGGACCAGGACAGCTTCTAACTATGGCTACACCTTC.

This clone showed up just once. V usage is TRBV7-3 and J usage is TRBJ2-5, with 10 bases matching TRBD2. The CDR3 runs 16 residues. Looked up from germline, CDR1 is SGHTA and CDR2 is FQGTGA. J was trimmed by 2 bases and V by 0 bases; bases with no gene match: 3. The CDR3 protein is CASSLTSGGLQETQYF. Here the CDR3 DNA reads TGTGCCAGCAGCTTAACTAGCGGGGGGTTACAAGAGACCCAGTACTTC. The variable domain in full, with the rest retrieved from reference TRBV7-3 and TRBJ2-5, is GAGVSQTPSNKVTEKGKYVELRCDPISGHTALYWYRQSLGQGPEFLIYFQGTGAADDSGLPNDRFFAVRPEGSVSTLKIQRTERGDSAVYLCASSLTSGGLQETQYFGPGTRLLVL.

The V gene is TRBV4-1, the J gene TRBJ2-7, with a tentative D call TRBD2 (6 bases). CDR3 length equals 17 residues. The V end lost 0 bases, the J end lost 4 bases, and 19 bases lay between the germline ends. In germline, CDR1 is MGHRA, CDR2 YSYEKL. CDR3 residues: CASSQDPSVSGVYEQYF. The DNA of the CDR3 is TGCGCCAGCAGCCAAGACCCCTCGGTTAGCGGTGTTTACGAGCAGTACTTC.

This sequence joins TRBV3-1 (or the pseudogene TRBV3-2) and TRBJ1-2; the D is unclear. The CDR3 spans 12 residues. CDR1 and CDR2 from the germline V gene are LGHDT and YNNKEL (reference sequence). The germline V and J ends were trimmed by 3 bases and 2 bases, with 4 bases remaining between them. The CDR3 spells CASSQENYGYTF. In DNA, the CDR3 is TGTGCCAGCAGCCAGGAGAACTATGGCTACACCTTC.

The CDR3 nucleotides read TGTGCCAGCAGTTCGGGCAGGGAAACTTTCTTT. It codes for CASSSGRETFF. The chain has TRBV12-3 or TRBV12-4 and TRBJ1-1; the D gene is possibly TRBD1 (5 bases). There are 11 residues in the CDR3. V lost 4 bases and J 12 bases, leaving 12 bases between the germline ends.

V gene TRBV11-1 combines with J gene TRBJ2-7; D may be TRBD1 (5 bases). This CDR3 contains 12 residues. V shed 4 bases and J shed 6 bases, with 10 bases lying between them. The V gene's germline CDR1 is SGHAT and CDR2 FQDESV (reference sequence). The CDR3 coding sequence is TGTGCCAGCAGCTCGACCAGGGCCGAGCAGTACTTC. Translation: CASSSTRAEQYF.

V gene TRBV28 combines with J gene TRBJ1-6, with 7 bases that match TRBD1. Trimming took 3 bases from V and 8 from J; bases not matched to a gene: 10. Germline V gives CDR1 MDHEN, CDR2 SYDVKM. The CDR3 covers 16 residues. As DNA, the CDR3 is TGTGCCAGCAGTTTCTACAGGGGCCCCTCTCATTCACCCCTCCACTTT. Its translation is CASSFYRGPSHSPLHF.

The gene calls are TRBV5-1 and TRBJ2-3; 15 bases fit TRBD2. The V and J ends lost 4 bases and 3 bases, in that order; junction bases with no gene match: 6. This CDR3 region has 17 residues. CDR1 and CDR2 (germline): SGHRS, YFSETQ. CDR3 region: CASSVGTSGGMTDTQYF. For the CDR3, the DNA is TGCGCCAGCAGCGTAGGGACTAGCGGGGGGATGACAGATACGCAGTATTTT.

The CDR3 reads CATSDLGTRSSSYNEQFF. CDR3 coding DNA: TGTGCCACCAGTGATTTGGGGACTAGGTCATCCTCCTACAATGAGCAGTTCTTC. The chain is built from TRBV24-1 and TRBJ2-1; 8 positions match TRBD2. Germline V gives CDR1 KGHDR, CDR2 SFDVKD. The J segment lost 0 bases and the V segment lost 0 bases, leaving 6 bases of the junction unmatched. The CDR3 has 18 amino acids.

In DNA, the CDR3 is TGTGCCAGCAGAGACACCAGGGGGCGCGGCTATGGCTACACCTTC. Its protein is CASRDTRGRGYGYTF. The chain joins TRBV3-1 (or the pseudogene TRBV3-2) to TRBJ1-2; 8 bases map to TRBD1. Germline V gene sequence: CDR1 LGHDT, CDR2 YNNKEL (reference sequence). The CDR3 consists of 15 residues. J lost 4 bases, V lost 6 bases, and 10 bases had no gene match.

This clone has a handful of counts. V is TRBV18 and J is TRBJ1-2; no firm D call. Trimming took off 2 bases at V and 2 bases at J, with 9 bases between the two ends. CDR3 length equals 14 residues. Germline loops: CDR1 KGHSH, CDR2 LQKENI. CDR3 sequence (DNA): TGTGCCAGCTCACCAGAGGGTTCGAACTATGGCTACACCTTC. It encodes CASSPEGSNYGYTF.

The J gene is TRBJ2-1, the V gene TRBV2, with 9 bases aligning to TRBD1. After removal of 6 bases from V and 3 bases from J, the junction contained 3 bases not matched to a gene. Germline CDR1 and CDR2: SNHLY and FYNNEI. CDR3 size: 14 residues. CDR3 in DNA: TGTGCCAGCAGCGGGACAGGGATCTACAATGAGCAGTTCTTC. It specifies CASSGTGIYNEQFF.

The chain combines TRBV7-2 with TRBJ2-3, with TRBD2 matching 10 bases. CDR3 length: 16 residues. CDR1 and CDR2 from the germline V gene are SGHTA and FQGNSA. The V and J ends lost 2 bases and 5 bases, in that order; junction bases with no gene match: 7. This chain's CDR3 is CASSLWASGGQDTQYF. The DNA for the CDR3 is TGTGCCAGCAGCTTATGGGCTAGCGGGGGTCAAGATACGCAGTATTTT.

V gene TRBV6-2 or TRBV6-3 combines with J gene TRBJ1-5; possible D gene TRBD1, 6 bases. V lost 2 bases and J lost 3, with 14 bases in between. The germline gives CDR1 MNHEY, CDR2 SVGEGT. This CDR3 spans 16 amino acids. This chain's CDR3 is CASSYRPGADNQPQHF. Here the CDR3 DNA reads TGTGCCAGCAGTTACCGCCCAGGGGCGGACAATCAGCCCCAGCATTTT.

This chain connects TRBV7-9 to TRBJ1-2; D might be TRBD1 (5 bases). Germline values: CDR1 SEHNR, CDR2 FQNEAQ (reference sequence). Trimming took 1 base from V and 7 from J, leaving 7 bases between them. The CDR3 has 12 residues. The CDR3 bases are TGTGCCAGCAGCTTAGGACAGAGTGGCTACACCTTC. Amino acids: CASSLGQSGYTF.

The genes are TRBV3-1 (or the pseudogene TRBV3-2) and TRBJ1-2; TRBD1 aligns across 7 bases. Germline-derived CDR1 and CDR2 are LGHDT and YNNKEL (reference sequence). CDR3 length: 16 residues. V lost 0 bases and J lost 7; bases outside the gene matches: 11. DNA of the CDR3: TGTGCCAGCAGCCAAGAAAGAGCGGACAGGATTGCTGGCTACACCTTC. The encoded protein is CASSQERADRIAGYTF.

This chain connects TRBV30 to TRBJ2-1; D might be TRBD2 (5 bases). The V gene lost 5 bases and the J gene lost 5 bases, with 19 bases spanning the gap. The CDR3 extends over 15 amino acids. Germline assignment: CDR1 GTSNPN and CDR2 SVGIG (reference sequence). The CDR3, as DNA: TGTGCCTGGCTGGGCATTGGACTGGGCAACAATGAGCAGTTCTTC. Its protein product is CAWLGIGLGNNEQFF. Using reference TRBV30 and TRBJ2-1 for the parts outside the CDR3, the full variable domain is SQTIHQWPATLVQPVGSPLSLECTVEGTSNPNLYWYRQAAGRGLQLLFYSVGIGQISSEVPQNLSASRPQDRQFILSSKKLLLSDSGFYLCAWLGIGLGNNEQFFGPGTRLTVL.

This clone appeared a single time. The chain is built from TRBV5-1 and TRBJ1-4; D gene ambiguous. This CDR3 region has 15 residues. Germline values: CDR1 SGHRS, CDR2 YFSETQ. Trimming took off 0 bases at V and 5 bases at J, with 11 bases between the two ends. CDR3 loop: CASSLAGKGNEKLFF. CDR3 coding DNA: TGCGCCAGCAGCTTGGCGGGGAAAGGAAATGAAAAACTGTTTTTT.

J is TRBJ1-6 and V is TRBV6-4, with 11 bases lining up with TRBD1. V dropped 8 bases and J dropped 9; count of bases not matched to a gene: 9. The CDR3 consists of 15 residues. Germline V gives CDR1 MRHNA, CDR2 SNTAGT. The CDR3: CASRNLGTGGSPLHF. As DNA, the CDR3 is TGTGCCAGCCGGAACTTAGGGACAGGGGGTTCACCCCTCCACTTT.

The V and J genes are TRBV5-1 and TRBJ2-7; 10 bases align to TRBD1. After removal of 0 bases from V and 7 bases from J, the junction contained 4 bases not matched to a gene. Germline V gene lookup returns CDR1 SGHRS and CDR2 YFSETQ. The CDR3 has 14 residues. CDR3 sequence reads: CASSLARQGAEQYF. The CDR3 region has the DNA TGCGCCAGCAGCTTGGCCCGACAGGGGGCTGAGCAGTACTTC.